This T cell receptor beta chain came from a study of shared clonotypes between healthy human individuals. None of the donors, who were healthy HIV-negative adults, had recently had acute infections or vaccinations. Every donor was a Caucasian adult from Nashville, Tennessee. Germline V gene lookup returns CDR1 MNHEY and CDR2 SMNVEV (reference sequence). This CDR3 contains 17 residues. V was pared by 6 bases and J by 2 bases, with 7 bases of the junction left unmatched. Clones were sequenced by immunoSEQ multiplex PCR, and TCRdb holds only the in-frame ones, with some missing. Among 650,000 to 800,000 clones listed, roughly 72% were seen once.

What was sequenced was memory CD4+ T cells sorted from blood. The subset: CD45RA-negative fraction. The rearrangement joins TRBV27 to TRBJ2-6; 10 positions match TRBD1. This TCR came from a woman aged 30 to 39 in good health. As DNA, the CDR3 is TGTGCCAGCAGCCGGGACAGGGGTATCGCTGGGGCCAACGTCCTGACTTTC. It yields the protein CASSRDRGIAGANVLTF.